One sample yielded the 16 T cell receptor beta chains listed below, sequenced in a study of CD8+ T cells in alopecia areata. The treatment is: oral pan-JAK inhibitor, 5-10 mg twice daily. RNA was isolated and reverse transcribed to cDNA, the sequencing template. The data were produced by immunoSEQ multiplex PCR, yet TCRdb's version contains in-frame clones alone and is incomplete. This table holds 90,000 to 120,000 clones, about four fifths found once. The sequenced sample was CD8+ T cells sorted from blood, obtained at week 24, from a patient treated with tofacitinib. Receptors originate from a human donor with alopecia areata.

V usage is TRBV7-9 and J usage is TRBJ2-7; TRBD1 matches 10 bases. The CDR3 has 16 amino acids. V shed 4 bases, J shed 3 bases, and the junction held 9 bases outside the gene matches. CDR1 and CDR2 (germline): SEHNR, FQNEAQ (reference sequence). CDR3 loop: CASSSQRQGAGYEQYF. CDR3 sequence (DNA): TGTGCCAGCAGCTCGCAGAGACAGGGGGCGGGCTACGAGCAGTACTTC. Full variable domain (rest looked up from reference TRBV7-9 and TRBJ2-7): DTGVSQNPRHKITKRGQNVTFRCDPISEHNRLYWYRQTLGQGPEFLTYFQNEAQLEKSRLLSDRFSAERPKGSFSTLEIQRTEQGDSAMYLCASSSQRQGAGYEQYFGPGTRLTVT.

This clone was counted only a few times. V gene TRBV12-5 combines with J gene TRBJ2-5, with D uncertain. The germline gives CDR1 LGHNT, CDR2 FRNRAP. The CDR3 runs to 14 residues. V was trimmed by 4 bases and J by 5 bases, leaving 14 bases between them. CDR3 loop: CASGSPQKPETQYF. The CDR3, as DNA: TGTGCTAGTGGTTCCCCCCAAAAACCGGAGACCCAGTACTTC.

This rearrangement joins TRBV5-6 to TRBJ1-1; possible D gene TRBD1, 6 bases. The CDR3 is 14 residues long. Germline V gives CDR1 SGHDT, CDR2 YYEEEE. V lost 4 bases to trimming and J lost 1 base, with 11 bases between them. The CDR3 protein is CASSSYRENTEAFF. The DNA for the CDR3 is TGTGCCAGCAGCAGTTACAGGGAGAACACTGAAGCTTTCTTT. Supplemented by reference TRBV5-6 and TRBJ1-1, the full variable domain reads DAGVTQSPTHLIKTRGQQVTLRCSPKSGHDTVSWYQQALGQGPQFIFQYYEEEERQRGNFPDRFSGHQFPNYSSELNVNALLLGDSALYLCASSSYRENTEAFFGQGTRLTVV.

The CDR3 bases are TGCGCCAGCAGCCGCTATTCGGACAGCTACTCTGGAAACACCATATATTTT. Translated: CASSRYSDSYSGNTIYF. The chain is built from TRBV4-1 and TRBJ1-3; TRBD1 is a possible D gene (6 bases). In germline, CDR1 is MGHRA, CDR2 YSYEKL. The CDR3 runs to 17 residues. Trimming took 4 bases from V and 0 from J, leaving 16 bases between them.

The chain couples TRBV7-9 to TRBJ2-3, with 11 bases lining up with TRBD2. J gave up 1 base and V 4 bases, and 13 bases lay outside the gene matches. The CDR3 consists of 19 residues. Germline CDR1 SEHNR, CDR2 FQNEAQ (reference sequence). CDR3 sequence reads: CASSWCPERLAGCTDTQYF. CDR3 in DNA: TGTGCCAGCAGCTGGTGCCCGGAACGACTAGCGGGGTGCACAGATACGCAGTATTTT.

This clone was counted only a few times. The chain couples TRBV5-1 to TRBJ2-1; D is possibly TRBD2 (6 bases). Trimming stripped 3 bases from V and 3 bases from J, with 13 bases between. The CDR3 length is 15 residues. Looked up from germline, CDR1 is SGHRS and CDR2 is YFSETQ. DNA for the CDR3: TGCGCCAGCAGCTATGCGGGGCCCGGCTACAATGAGCAGTTCTTC. Encoded protein: CASSYAGPGYNEQFF.

V gene TRBV23-1 combines with J gene TRBJ1-5; unclear D gene. TRBV23-1 is given ORF status, its function remaining uncertain. The CDR3 contains 12 residues. V gave up 4 bases and J gave up 8 bases, with 9 bases separating them. CDR3 protein: CASSPPREPQHF. The DNA for the CDR3 is TGCGCCAGCAGTCCGCCTAGGGAGCCCCAGCATTTT.

The chain employs TRBV21-1 and TRBJ1-2. TRBV21-1 is a recognized pseudogene. This CDR3 spans 16 amino acids. CDR3 nucleotides: TGTGCCAGCAGCAAAGCGCGGGGAGCATTGCGCTGCGGCTACACCTTC. It codes for CASSKARGALRCGYTF.

The chain has TRBV29-1 and TRBJ1-2; TRBD1 is a possible D gene (5 bases). Germline-derived CDR1 and CDR2 are SQVTM and ANQGSEA. The CDR3 is 13 residues long. Trimming cost V 3 bases and J 4 bases, with 12 bases left between them. The CDR3 sequence: CSVDETETYGYTF. The CDR3 coding sequence is TGCAGCGTTGATGAGACAGAAACCTATGGCTACACCTTC.

DNA for the CDR3: TGTGCCAGCAGTTGGACAGGGGGAATGTTCTTAAATGAGCAGTTCTTC. It codes for CASSWTGGMFLNEQFF. The rearrangement uses TRBV28 and TRBJ2-1; the match to TRBD1 covers 10 bases. Germline V gene lookup returns CDR1 MDHEN and CDR2 SYDVKM. The CDR3 spans 16 residues. The trim removed 4 bases at V and 7 bases at J, leaving 10 bases unmatched.

This sequence joins TRBV5-1 and TRBJ2-7; D is uncertain. V was shortened by 0 bases and J by 3 bases, with 7 bases between the two germline ends. Germline CDR1 is SGHRS and CDR2 is YFSETQ. This CDR3 contains 13 residues. In DNA, the CDR3 is TGCGCCAGCAGCTTGGGGGCTAACTACGAGCAGTACTTC. Protein: CASSLGANYEQYF.

The chain combines TRBV30 with TRBJ1-3; TRBD1 matches at 8 bases. This CDR3 region has 15 residues. From germline, CDR1 is GTSNPN and CDR2 SVGIG (reference sequence). The J segment lost 4 bases and the V segment lost 3 bases, leaving 8 bases of the junction unmatched. CDR3 sequence reads: CAWSPPGGGGNTIYF. As DNA, the CDR3 is TGTGCCTGGAGCCCCCCAGGGGGCGGAGGAAACACCATATATTTT.

As regards this clone: One end of the junction is discordant with germline, which a read error may explain. This sequence joins TRBV7-7 and TRBJ2-7, with 8 bases that match TRBD1. CDR1 is SSHAT and CDR2 is FNYEAQ in the germline V gene (reference sequence). The CDR3 loop spans 13 amino acids. CDR3 nucleotide sequence: TGTGCTAGCAGCAGGGGGCCTTCCTACGAGCAGTACTTC. As protein: CASSRGPSYEQYF. Complete variable domain (other parts from reference TRBV7-7 and TRBJ2-7): GAGVSQSPRYKVTKRGQDVTLRCDPISSHATLYWYQQALGQGPEFLTYFNYEAQPDKSGLPSDRFSAERPEGSISTLTIQRTEQRDSAMYRCASSRGPSYEQYFGPGTRLTVT.

As concerns this clone: Distinct nucleotide sequences in the sample also encode this CDR3. This sequence joins TRBV4-1 and TRBJ2-7, with unresolved D. Trimming cost V 0 bases and J 0 bases, with 6 bases left between them. CDR1 and CDR2 (germline): MGHRA, YSYEKL. The CDR3 totals 14 residues. The CDR3 DNA is TGCGCCAGCAGCCAAGAAGGCAGCTCCTACGAGCAGTACTTC. This sequence encodes CASSQEGSSYEQYF.

This clone has a single count. The CDR3 region has the DNA TGTGCCAGCAGCGCTCCGACAGGCGTAAATGGAGAGCAGTACTTC. This translates into CASSAPTGVNGEQYF. The V and J genes are TRBV6-6 and TRBJ2-7; tentatively, D is TRBD1 (6 bases). The CDR3 contains 15 residues. V lost 6 bases, J lost 7 bases, and 22 bases lay in between. Germline CDR1 and CDR2: MNHNY and SVGAGI (reference sequence).

This chain joins TRBV4-1 and TRBJ2-2; D tentatively fits TRBD1 or TRBD2 (7 bases each). Germline assignment: CDR1 MGHRA and CDR2 YSYEKL. Trimming removed 3 bases at V and 3 bases at J, with 17 bases between. CDR3 length: 17 residues. CDR3 in DNA: TGCGCCAGCAGCCACCCCTCGGGGGGACAGCACACCGGGGAGCTGTTTTTT. It encodes CASSHPSGGQHTGELFF.